The clone carrying this TCR beta chain was observed a few times. Its matching antigen is unknown. Amplified TCR beta CDR3 regions came from RNA transcripts. First-round RT-PCR with HTBI primers amplified the TCR CDR3 region. TCRdb processed the multiplex PCR reads anew with MiXCR; each CDR3 protein has one entry. The sample holds around 620,000 distinct CDR3 sequences, approximately 15% seen once. The record originates from a study of T cells in Graves' hyperthyroidism and ophthalmopathy. The study, taken as a whole, reports: Blood also held most thyroid clonotypes expanded beyond 0.001.

Specimen: blood. The receptor was derived from a woman between 18 and 30 years old with Graves' ophthalmopathy.

The CDR3 nucleotides are TGTGCCAGTAGTATAGATTCGAGACAGACCACTGAAGCTTTCTTT. Its translation: CASSIDSRQTTEAFF. The rearrangement uses TRBV19 and TRBJ1-1; perhaps TRBD1 as D (5 bases). The CDR3 consists of 15 residues. V shed 0 bases and J shed 4 bases, with 12 bases lying between them. Germline-derived CDR1 and CDR2 are LNHDA and SQIVND (reference sequence). The whole variable domain, filled in from reference TRBV19 and TRBJ1-1, reads DGGITQSPKYLFRKEGQNVTLSCEQNLNHDAMYWYRQDPGQGLRLIYYSQIVNDFQKGDIAEGYSVSREKKESFPLTVTSAQKNPTAFYLCASSIDSRQTTEAFFGQGTRLTVV.